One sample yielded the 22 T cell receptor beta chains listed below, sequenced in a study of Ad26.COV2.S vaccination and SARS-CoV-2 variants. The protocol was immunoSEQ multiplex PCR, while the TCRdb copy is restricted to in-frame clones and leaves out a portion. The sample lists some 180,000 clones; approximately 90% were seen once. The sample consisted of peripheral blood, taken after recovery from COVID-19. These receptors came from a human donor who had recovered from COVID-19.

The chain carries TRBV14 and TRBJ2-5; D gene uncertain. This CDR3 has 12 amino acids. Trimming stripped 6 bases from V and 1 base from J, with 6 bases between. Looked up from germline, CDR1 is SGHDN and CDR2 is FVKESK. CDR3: CASSSSQETQYF. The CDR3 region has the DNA TGTGCCAGCAGTTCTTCCCAAGAGACCCAGTACTTC.

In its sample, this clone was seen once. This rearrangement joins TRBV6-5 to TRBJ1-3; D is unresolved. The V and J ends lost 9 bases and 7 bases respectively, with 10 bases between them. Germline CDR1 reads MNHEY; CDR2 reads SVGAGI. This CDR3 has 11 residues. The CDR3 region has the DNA TGTGCCAGTAATTGGTGGAACACCATATATTTT. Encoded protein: CASNWWNTIYF.

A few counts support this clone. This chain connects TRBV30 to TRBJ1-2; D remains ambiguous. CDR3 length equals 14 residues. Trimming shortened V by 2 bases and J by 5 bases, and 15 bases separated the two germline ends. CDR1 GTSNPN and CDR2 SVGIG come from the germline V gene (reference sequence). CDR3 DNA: TGTGCCTGGAGTACGGCCATGCGCCCGTATGGCTACACCTTC. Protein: CAWSTAMRPYGYTF.

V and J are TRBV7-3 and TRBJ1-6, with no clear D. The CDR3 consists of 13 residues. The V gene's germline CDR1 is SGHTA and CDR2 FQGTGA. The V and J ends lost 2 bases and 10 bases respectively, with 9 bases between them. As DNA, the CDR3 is TGTGCCAGCAGCTTAGAACAGACCTCACCCCTCCACTTT. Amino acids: CASSLEQTSPLHF.

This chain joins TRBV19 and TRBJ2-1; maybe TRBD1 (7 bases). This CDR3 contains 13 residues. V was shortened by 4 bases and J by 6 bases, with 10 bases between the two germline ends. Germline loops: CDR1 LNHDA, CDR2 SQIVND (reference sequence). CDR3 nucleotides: TGTGCCAGTAGTAAGCAGGGGGGCAATGAGCAGTTCTTC. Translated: CASSKQGGNEQFF.

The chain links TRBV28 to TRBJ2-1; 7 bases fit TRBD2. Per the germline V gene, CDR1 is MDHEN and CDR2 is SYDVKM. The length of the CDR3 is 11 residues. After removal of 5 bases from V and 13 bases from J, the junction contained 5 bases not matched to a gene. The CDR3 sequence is CASSRRLAQFF. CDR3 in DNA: TGTGCCAGCAGTCGTAGACTAGCCCAGTTCTTC.

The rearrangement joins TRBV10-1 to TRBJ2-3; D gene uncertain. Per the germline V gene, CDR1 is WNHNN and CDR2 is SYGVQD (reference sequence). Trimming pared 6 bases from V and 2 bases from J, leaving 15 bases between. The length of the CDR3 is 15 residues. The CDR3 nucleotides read TGCGCCAGCAGGGCCGGGTGGATAGACACAGATACGCAGTATTTT. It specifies CASRAGWIDTDTQYF.

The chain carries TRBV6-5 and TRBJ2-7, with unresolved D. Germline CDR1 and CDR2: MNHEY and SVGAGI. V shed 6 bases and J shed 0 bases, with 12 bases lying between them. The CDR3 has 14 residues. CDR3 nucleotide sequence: TGTGCCAGCAGACGTACAGAGGACTCCTACGAGCAGTACTTC. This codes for CASRRTEDSYEQYF.

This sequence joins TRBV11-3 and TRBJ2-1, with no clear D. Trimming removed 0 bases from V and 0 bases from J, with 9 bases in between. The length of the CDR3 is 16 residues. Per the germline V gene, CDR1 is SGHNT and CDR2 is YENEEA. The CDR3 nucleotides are TGTGCCAGCAGCTTAGATGAAAGGAGCTCCTACAATGAGCAGTTCTTC. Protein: CASSLDERSSYNEQFF.

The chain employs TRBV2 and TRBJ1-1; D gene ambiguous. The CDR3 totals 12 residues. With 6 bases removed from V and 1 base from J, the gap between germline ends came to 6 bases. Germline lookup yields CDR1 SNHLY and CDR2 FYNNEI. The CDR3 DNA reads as TGTGCCAGCAGAGAGGGGAACACTGAAGCTTTCTTT. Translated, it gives CASREGNTEAFF.

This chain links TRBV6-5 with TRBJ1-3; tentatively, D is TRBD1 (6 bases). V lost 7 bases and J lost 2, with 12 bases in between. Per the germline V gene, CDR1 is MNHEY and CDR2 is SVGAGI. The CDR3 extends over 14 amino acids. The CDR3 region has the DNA TGTGCCAGCACCCCGGCAGGGGCTGGAAACACCATATATTTT. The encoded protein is CASTPAGAGNTIYF.

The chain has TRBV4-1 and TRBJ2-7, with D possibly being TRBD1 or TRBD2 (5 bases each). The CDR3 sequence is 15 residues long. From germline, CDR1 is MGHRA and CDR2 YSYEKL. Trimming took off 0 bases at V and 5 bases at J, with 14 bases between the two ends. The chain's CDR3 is CASSQDPGTKNEQYF. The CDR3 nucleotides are TGCGCCAGCAGCCAAGACCCCGGGACGAAGAACGAGCAGTACTTC.

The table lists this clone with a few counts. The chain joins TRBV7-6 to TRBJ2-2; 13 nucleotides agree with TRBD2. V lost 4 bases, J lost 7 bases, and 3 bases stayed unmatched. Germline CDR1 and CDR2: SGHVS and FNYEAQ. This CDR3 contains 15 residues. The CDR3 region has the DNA TGTGCCAGCAGCTCGACTAGCGGGGGGATCGGGGAGCTGTTTTTT. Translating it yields CASSSTSGGIGELFF.

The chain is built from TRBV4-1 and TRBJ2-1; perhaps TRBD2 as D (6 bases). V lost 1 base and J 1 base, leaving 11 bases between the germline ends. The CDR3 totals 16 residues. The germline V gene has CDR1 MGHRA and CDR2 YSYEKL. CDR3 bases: TGCGCCAGCAGCCAAGGAGGCGGGATTTCCTACAATGAGCAGTTCTTC. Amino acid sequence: CASSQGGGISYNEQFF.

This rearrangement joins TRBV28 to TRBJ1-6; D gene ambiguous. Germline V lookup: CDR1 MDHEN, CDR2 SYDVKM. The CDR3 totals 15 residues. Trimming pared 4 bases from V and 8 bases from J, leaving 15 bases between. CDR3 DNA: TGTGCCAGCAGTTACGAGCCCTCGGCGGATTCACCCCTCCACTTT. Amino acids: CASSYEPSADSPLHF.

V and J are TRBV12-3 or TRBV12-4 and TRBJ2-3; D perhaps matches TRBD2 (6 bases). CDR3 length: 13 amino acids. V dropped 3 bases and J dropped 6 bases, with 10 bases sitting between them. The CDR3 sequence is CASSLGEADTQYF. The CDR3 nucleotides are TGTGCCAGCAGTTTGGGGGAGGCGGATACGCAGTATTTT.

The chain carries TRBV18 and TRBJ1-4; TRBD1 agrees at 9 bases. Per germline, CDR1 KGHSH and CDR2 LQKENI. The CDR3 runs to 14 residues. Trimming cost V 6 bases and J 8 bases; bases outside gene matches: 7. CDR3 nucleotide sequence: TGTGCCAGCTCCCCGGACAGGGGTGTGGAAAAACTGTTTTTT. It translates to CASSPDRGVEKLFF.

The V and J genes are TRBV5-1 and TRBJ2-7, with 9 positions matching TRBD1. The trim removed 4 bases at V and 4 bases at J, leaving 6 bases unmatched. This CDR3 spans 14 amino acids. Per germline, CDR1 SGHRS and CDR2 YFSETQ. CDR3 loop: CASSPGQGVYEQYF. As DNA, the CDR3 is TGCGCCAGCAGCCCGGGACAGGGAGTATACGAGCAGTACTTC.

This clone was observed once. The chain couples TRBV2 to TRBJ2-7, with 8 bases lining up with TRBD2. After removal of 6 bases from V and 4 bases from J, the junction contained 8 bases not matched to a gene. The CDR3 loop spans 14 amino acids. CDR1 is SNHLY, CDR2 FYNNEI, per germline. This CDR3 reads CASSRAGATYEQYF. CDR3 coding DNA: TGTGCCAGCAGCCGAGCGGGAGCCACTTACGAGCAGTACTTC.

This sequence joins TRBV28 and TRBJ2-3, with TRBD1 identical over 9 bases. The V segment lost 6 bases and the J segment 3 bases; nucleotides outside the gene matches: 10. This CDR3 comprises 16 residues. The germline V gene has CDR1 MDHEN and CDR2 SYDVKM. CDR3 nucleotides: TGTGCCAGCAGCCCGATGGGACAGGGTACAACAGATACGCAGTATTTT. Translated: CASSPMGQGTTDTQYF. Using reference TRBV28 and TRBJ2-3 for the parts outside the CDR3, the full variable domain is DVKVTQSSRYLVKRTGEKVFLECVQDMDHENMFWYRQDPGLGLRLIYFSYDVKMKEKGDIPEGYSVSREKKERFSLILESASTNQTSMYLCASSPMGQGTTDTQYFGPGTRLTVL.

This CDR3 reads CASSPGGSSSYEQYF. CDR3 DNA: TGTGCCAGCAGCCCCGGGGGGAGTTCCTCCTACGAGCAGTACTTC. The chain recombines TRBV5-4 with TRBJ2-7; TRBD2 matches at 7 bases. V lost 4 bases and J lost 0; bases outside the gene matches: 7. From germline, CDR1 is SGHNT and CDR2 YYREEE (reference sequence). CDR3 length: 15 amino acids.

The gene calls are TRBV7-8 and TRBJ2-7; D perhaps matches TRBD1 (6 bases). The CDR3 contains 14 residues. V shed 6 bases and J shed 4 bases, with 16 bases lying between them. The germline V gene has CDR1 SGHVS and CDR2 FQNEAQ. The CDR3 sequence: CASRLGHGTYEQYF. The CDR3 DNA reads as TGTGCCAGCAGACTGGGACACGGAACATACGAGCAGTACTTC.